Each of the 4 T cell receptor beta chains below was sequenced from the same sample in a study of blood T cell repertoires in COVID-19 (dated by TCRdb to 2018 to 2020). Libraries were constructed by the immunoSEQ multiplex PCR assay. This immuneACCESS table, as held by TCRdb, lists in-frame sequences with V and J called but not all clones. Of the missing ones, under half trace to an unresolved V gene in checked studies; the others have no known cause. A total of some 260,000 clones appear in this sample, approximately 82% of them only once. The ten largest clones take up roughly 3% of the sample. What was sequenced was peripheral blood. The source is a woman younger than 35 with acute or convalescent COVID-19.

This clone turned up a few times. The chain combines TRBV7-9 with TRBJ1-1, with a possible D match to TRBD1 (6 bases). V was clipped by 0 bases and J by 7 bases, with 15 bases between them. CDR3 length: 15 amino acids. Germline assignment: CDR1 SEHNR and CDR2 FQNEAQ (reference sequence). The CDR3: CASSLASREGGEAFF. As DNA, the CDR3 is TGTGCCAGCAGCTTAGCGAGCAGAGAAGGGGGTGAAGCTTTCTTT.

Turning to this clone: Other DNA sequences of this sample code for an identical CDR3. The chain has TRBV7-9 and TRBJ1-1, with D unresolved. CDR3 size: 14 residues. V was cut by 5 bases and J by 1 base, with 11 bases left in between. Germline V lookup: CDR1 SEHNR, CDR2 FQNEAQ (reference sequence). Here the CDR3 DNA reads TGTGCCAGCAGCCCCCGCGGAGGGAACACTGAAGCTTTCTTT. Protein sequence: CASSPRGGNTEAFF. Supplemented by reference TRBV7-9 and TRBJ1-1, the full variable domain reads DTGVSQNPRHKITKRGQNVTFRCDPISEHNRLYWYRQTLGQGPEFLTYFQNEAQLEKSRLLSDRFSAERPKGSFSTLEIQRTEQGDSAMYLCASSPRGGNTEAFFGQGTRLTVV.

The V and J genes are TRBV28 and TRBJ1-2, with D unresolved. This CDR3 comprises 15 residues. V gave up 2 bases and J gave up 3 bases, with 13 bases separating them. Germline V gene data show CDR1 as MDHEN and CDR2 as SYDVKM. Written as DNA, the CDR3 is TGTGCCAGCAGTTTAGTCAGGAAGGATGACTATGGCTACACCTTC. Translated, it gives CASSLVRKDDYGYTF.

CDR3 in amino acids: CASSLGVAGGPSYNEQFF. CDR3 in DNA: TGCGCCAGCAGCTTGGGAGTAGCGGGAGGGCCGTCCTACAATGAGCAGTTCTTC. This chain joins TRBV5-1 and TRBJ2-1; TRBD2 matches at 11 bases. Germline CDR1 reads SGHRS; CDR2 reads YFSETQ. After removal of 0 bases from V and 1 base from J, the junction contained 6 bases not matched to a gene. The CDR3 contains 18 residues.